This TCR beta chain was observed in a study of CD8+CD57+ T cells in acquired aplastic anemia. Researchers used genomic DNA as the template to profile TCR beta VDJ and CDR3. TCRdb processed the reads anew with MiXCR; each CDR3 protein has one entry. The repertoire holds a few hundred thousand distinct CDR3 sequences, with over 60% as singletons. Trimming shortened V by 7 bases and J by 4 bases, and 11 bases separated the two germline ends. The CDR3 runs 12 residues. In germline, CDR1 is DFQATT, CDR2 SNEGSKA (reference sequence). The specimen was sorted CD4+, CD8+, or CD8+CD57+ T cells (not recorded which) from PBMCs. V and J are TRBV20-1 and TRBJ1-3, with D unclear. This sequence originates from a human donor in good health. Written as DNA, the CDR3 is TGCAGTGTCTCTTTCCCGGGAAACACCATATATTTT. Residues: CSVSFPGNTIYF.